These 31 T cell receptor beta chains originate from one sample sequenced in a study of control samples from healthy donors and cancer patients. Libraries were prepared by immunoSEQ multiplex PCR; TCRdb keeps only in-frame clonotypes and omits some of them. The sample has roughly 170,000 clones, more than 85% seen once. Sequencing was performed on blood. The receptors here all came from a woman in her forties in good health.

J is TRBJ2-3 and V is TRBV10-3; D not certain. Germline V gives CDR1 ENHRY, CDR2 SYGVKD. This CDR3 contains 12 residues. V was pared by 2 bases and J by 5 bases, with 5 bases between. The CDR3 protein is CAISEGGDTQYF. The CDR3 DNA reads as TGTGCCATCAGTGAGGGTGGAGATACGCAGTATTTT.

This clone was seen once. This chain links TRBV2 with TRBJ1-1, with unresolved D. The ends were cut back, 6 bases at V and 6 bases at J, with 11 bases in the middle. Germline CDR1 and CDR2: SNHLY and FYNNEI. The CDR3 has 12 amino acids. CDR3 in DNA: TGTGCCAGCAGGAACTACCCCCCTGAAGCTTTCTTT. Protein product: CASRNYPPEAFF.

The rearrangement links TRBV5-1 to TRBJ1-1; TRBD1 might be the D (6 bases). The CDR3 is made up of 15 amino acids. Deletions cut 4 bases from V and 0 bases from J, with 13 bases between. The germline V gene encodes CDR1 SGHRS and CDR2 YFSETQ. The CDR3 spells CASSPGQPLNTEAFF. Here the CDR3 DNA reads TGCGCCAGCAGCCCAGGACAGCCCTTGAACACTGAAGCTTTCTTT.

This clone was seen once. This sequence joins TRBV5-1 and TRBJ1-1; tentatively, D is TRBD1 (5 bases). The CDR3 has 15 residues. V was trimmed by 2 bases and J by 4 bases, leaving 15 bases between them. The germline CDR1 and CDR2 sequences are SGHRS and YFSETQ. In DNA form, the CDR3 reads TGCGCCAGCAGCTTTTCCGGGGCTGGGGGCACTGAAGCTTTCTTT. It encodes CASSFSGAGGTEAFF.

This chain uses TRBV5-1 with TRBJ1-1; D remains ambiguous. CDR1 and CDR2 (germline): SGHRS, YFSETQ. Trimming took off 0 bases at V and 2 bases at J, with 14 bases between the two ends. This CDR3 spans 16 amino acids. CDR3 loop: CASSLVPGEGNTEAFF. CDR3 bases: TGCGCCAGCAGCTTGGTCCCTGGGGAGGGCAACACTGAAGCTTTCTTT. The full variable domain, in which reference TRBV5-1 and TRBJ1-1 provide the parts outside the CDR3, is KAGVTQTPRYLIKTRGQQVTLSCSPISGHRSVSWYQQTPGQGLQFLFEYFSETQRNKGNFPGRFSGRQFSNSRSEMNVSTLELGDSALYLCASSLVPGEGNTEAFFGQGTRLTVV.

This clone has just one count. CDR3 sequence (DNA): TGTGCCAGCAGTAGGGACATCTCCTACGAGCAGTACTTC. It translates to CASSRDISYEQYF. The rearrangement links TRBV2 to TRBJ2-7, with D possibly TRBD1 on 6 matching bases. The germline V gene has CDR1 SNHLY and CDR2 FYNNEI. V lost 5 bases to trimming and J lost 0 bases, with 8 bases between them. The CDR3 totals 13 residues.

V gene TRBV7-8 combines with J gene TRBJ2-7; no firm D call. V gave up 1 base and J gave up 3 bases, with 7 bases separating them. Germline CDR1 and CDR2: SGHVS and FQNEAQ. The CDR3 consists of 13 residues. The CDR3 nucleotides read TGTGCCAGCAGCTTAGTCCCTGGCTACGAGCAGTACTTC. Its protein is CASSLVPGYEQYF.

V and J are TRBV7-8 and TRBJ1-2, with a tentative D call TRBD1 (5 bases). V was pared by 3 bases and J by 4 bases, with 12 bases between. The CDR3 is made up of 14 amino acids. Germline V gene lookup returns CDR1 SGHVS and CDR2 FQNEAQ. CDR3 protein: CASSLRTSGYGYTF. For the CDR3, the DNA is TGTGCCAGCAGCTTGCGGACATCGGGCTATGGCTACACCTTC.

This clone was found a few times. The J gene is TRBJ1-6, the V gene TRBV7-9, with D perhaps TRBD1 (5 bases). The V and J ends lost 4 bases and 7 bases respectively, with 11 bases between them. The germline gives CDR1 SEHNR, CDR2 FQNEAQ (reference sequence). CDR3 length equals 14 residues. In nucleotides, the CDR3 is TGTGCCAGCAGCTCCGGGACGGAGAATTCACCCCTCCACTTT. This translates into CASSSGTENSPLHF.

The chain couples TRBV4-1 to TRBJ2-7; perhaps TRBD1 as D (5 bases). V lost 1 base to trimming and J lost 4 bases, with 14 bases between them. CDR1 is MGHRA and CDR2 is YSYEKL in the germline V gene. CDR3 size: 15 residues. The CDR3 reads CASSQGQGLNYEQYF. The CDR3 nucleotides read TGCGCCAGCAGCCAAGGTCAGGGATTGAATTACGAGCAGTACTTC.

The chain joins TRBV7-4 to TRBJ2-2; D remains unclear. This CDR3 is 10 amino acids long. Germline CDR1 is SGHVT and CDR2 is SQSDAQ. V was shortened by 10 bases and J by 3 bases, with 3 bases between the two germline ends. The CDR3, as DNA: TGTGCCAAACACACCGGGGAGCTGTTTTTT. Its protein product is CAKHTGELFF.

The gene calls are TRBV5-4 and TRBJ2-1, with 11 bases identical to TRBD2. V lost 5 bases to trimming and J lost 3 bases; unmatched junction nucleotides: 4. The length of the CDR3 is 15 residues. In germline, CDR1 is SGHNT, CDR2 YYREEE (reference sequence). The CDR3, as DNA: TGTGCCAGCAGGGTAGCGGGGGGGAACTACAATGAGCAGTTCTTC. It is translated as CASRVAGGNYNEQFF.

CDR3 in amino acids: CASSTSTVGRQPQHF. The CDR3 DNA reads as TGTGCCAGTAGTACCTCGACAGTTGGGCGTCAGCCCCAGCATTTT. This sequence joins TRBV19 and TRBJ1-5; D may be TRBD1 (5 bases). Trimming removed 4 bases at V and 6 bases at J, with 16 bases between. This CDR3 is 15 amino acids long. Germline V gene data show CDR1 as LNHDA and CDR2 as SQIVND (reference sequence).

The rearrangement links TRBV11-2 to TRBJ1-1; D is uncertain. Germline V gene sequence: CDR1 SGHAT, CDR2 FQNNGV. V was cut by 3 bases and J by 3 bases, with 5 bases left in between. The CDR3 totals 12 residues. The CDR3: CASSFLDTEAFF. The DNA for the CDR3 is TGTGCCAGCAGCTTCCTGGACACTGAAGCTTTCTTT.

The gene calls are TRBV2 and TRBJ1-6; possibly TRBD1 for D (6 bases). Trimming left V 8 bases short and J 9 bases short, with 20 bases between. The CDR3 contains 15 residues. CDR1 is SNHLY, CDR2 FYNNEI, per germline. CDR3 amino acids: CASDPARGATSPLHF. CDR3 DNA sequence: TGTGCCAGCGACCCCGCCCGGGGGGCTACTTCACCCCTCCACTTT.

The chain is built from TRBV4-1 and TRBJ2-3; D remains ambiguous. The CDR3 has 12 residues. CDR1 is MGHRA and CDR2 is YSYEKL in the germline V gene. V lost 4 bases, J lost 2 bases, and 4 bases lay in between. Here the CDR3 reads CASSPPTDTQYF. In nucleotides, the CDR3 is TGCGCCAGCAGCCCACCCACAGATACGCAGTATTTT.

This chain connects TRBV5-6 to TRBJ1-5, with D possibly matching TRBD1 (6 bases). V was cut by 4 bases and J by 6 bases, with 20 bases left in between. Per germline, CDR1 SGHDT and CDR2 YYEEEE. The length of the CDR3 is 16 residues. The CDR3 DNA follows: TGTGCCAGCAGCAAAGGCGGGGGCCCGTCCCGTCAGCCCCAGCATTTT. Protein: CASSKGGGPSRQPQHF.

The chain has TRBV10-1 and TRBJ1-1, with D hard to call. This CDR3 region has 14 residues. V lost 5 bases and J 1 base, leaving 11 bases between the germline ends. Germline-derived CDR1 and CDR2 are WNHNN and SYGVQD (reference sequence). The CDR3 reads CASSFDTTNTEAFF. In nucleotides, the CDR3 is TGCGCCAGCAGTTTTGACACGACGAACACTGAAGCTTTCTTT.

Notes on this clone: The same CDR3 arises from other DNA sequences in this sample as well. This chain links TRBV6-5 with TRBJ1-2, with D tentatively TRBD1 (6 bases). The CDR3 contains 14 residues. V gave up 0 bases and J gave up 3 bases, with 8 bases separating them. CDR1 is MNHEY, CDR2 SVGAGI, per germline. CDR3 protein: CASSYSEGDYGYTF. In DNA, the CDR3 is TGTGCCAGCAGTTACTCTGAGGGGGACTATGGCTACACCTTC.

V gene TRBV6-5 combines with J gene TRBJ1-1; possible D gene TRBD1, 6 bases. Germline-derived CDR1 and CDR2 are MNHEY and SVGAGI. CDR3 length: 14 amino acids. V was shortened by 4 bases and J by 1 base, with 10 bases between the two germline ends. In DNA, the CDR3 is TGTGCCAGCAGTTGGACAGAATCGAACACTGAAGCTTTCTTT. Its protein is CASSWTESNTEAFF.

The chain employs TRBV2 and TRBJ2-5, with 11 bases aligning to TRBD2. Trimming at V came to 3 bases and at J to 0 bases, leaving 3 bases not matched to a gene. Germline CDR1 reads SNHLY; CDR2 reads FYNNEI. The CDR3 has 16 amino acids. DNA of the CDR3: TGTGCCAGCAGTGAGATAGCGGGGGGGTACCAAGAGACCCAGTACTTC. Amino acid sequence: CASSEIAGGYQETQYF.

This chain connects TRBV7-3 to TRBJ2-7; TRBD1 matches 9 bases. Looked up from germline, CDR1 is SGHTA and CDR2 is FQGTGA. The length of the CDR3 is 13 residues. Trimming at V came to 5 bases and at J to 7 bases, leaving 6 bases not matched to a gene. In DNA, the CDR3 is TGTGCCAGCAGCCCCGGGACAGGGAGGGAGCAGTACTTC. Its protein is CASSPGTGREQYF.

The chain's CDR3 is CASSFKEAGQETQYF. Here the CDR3 DNA reads TGTGCCAGCAGCTTTAAGGAGGCAGGCCAAGAGACCCAGTACTTC. V gene TRBV7-9 combines with J gene TRBJ2-5, with TRBD2 as a possible D gene (5 bases). Looked up from germline, CDR1 is SEHNR and CDR2 is FQNEAQ (reference sequence). This CDR3 has 15 amino acids. The V end was cut by 3 bases, the J end by 1 base, with 12 bases between.

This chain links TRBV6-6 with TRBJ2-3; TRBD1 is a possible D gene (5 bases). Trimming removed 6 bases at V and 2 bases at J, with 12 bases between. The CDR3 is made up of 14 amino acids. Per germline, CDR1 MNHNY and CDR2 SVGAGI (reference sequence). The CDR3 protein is CASRPGSYTDTQYF. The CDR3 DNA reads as TGTGCCAGCAGACCAGGGTCATACACAGATACGCAGTATTTT.

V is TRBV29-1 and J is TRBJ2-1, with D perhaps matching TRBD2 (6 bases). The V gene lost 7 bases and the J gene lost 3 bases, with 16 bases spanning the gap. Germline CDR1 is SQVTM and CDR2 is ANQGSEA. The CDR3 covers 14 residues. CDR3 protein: CSAPSSGLYNEQFF. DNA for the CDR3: TGCAGCGCCCCTAGTAGCGGACTCTACAATGAGCAGTTCTTC.

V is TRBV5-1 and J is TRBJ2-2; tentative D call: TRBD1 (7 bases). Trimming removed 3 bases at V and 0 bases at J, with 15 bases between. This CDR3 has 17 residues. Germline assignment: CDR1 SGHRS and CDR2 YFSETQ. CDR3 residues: CASSSGAGTANTGELFF. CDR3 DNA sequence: TGCGCCAGCAGCTCGGGGGCCGGGACAGCGAACACCGGGGAGCTGTTTTTT.

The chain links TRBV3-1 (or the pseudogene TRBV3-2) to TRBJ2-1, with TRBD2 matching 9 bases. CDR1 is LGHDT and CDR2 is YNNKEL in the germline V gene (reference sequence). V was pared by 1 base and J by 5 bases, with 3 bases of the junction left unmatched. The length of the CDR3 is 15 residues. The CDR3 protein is CASSQGLADNNEQFF. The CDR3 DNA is TGTGCCAGCAGCCAAGGACTAGCGGACAACAATGAGCAGTTCTTC.

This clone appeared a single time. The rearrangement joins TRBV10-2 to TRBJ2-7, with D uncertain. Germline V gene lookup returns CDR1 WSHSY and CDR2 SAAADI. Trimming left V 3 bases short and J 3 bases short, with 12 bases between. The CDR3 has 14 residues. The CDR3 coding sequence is TGCGCCAGCAGTGACGCCCTTGGCGACTACGAGCAGTACTTC. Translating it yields CASSDALGDYEQYF.

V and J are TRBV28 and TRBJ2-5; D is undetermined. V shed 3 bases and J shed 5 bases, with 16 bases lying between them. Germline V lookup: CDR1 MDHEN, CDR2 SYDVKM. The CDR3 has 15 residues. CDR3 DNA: TGTGCCAGCAGTTTCGGCAGGAACCTTCGGGAGACCCAGTACTTC. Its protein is CASSFGRNLRETQYF. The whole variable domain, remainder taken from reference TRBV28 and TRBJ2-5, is DVKVTQSSRYLVKRTGEKVFLECVQDMDHENMFWYRQDPGLGLRLIYFSYDVKMKEKGDIPEGYSVSREKKERFSLILESASTNQTSMYLCASSFGRNLRETQYFGPGTRLLVL.

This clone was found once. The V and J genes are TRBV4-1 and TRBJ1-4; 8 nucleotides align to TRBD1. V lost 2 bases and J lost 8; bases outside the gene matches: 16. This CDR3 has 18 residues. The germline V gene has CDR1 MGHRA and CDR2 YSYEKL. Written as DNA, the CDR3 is TGCGCCAGCAGCCAAAGAAAAGACCAGGACAGGGCGGGGGAAAAACTGTTTTTT. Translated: CASSQRKDQDRAGEKLFF.

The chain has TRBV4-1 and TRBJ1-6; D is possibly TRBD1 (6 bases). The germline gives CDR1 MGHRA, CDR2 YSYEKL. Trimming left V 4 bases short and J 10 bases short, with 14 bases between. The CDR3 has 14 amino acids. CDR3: CASSPNREGSPLHF. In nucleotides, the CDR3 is TGCGCCAGCAGCCCAAACAGGGAGGGCTCACCCCTCCACTTT.